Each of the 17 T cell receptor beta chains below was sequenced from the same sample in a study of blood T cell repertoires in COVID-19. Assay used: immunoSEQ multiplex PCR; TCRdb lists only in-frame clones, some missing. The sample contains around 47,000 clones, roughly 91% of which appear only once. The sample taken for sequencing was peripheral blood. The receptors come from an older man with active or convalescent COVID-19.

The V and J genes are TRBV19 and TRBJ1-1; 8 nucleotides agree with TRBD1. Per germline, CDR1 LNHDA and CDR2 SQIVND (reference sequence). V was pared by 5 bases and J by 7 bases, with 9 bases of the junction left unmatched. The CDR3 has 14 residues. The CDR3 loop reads CASSADRAYGEAFF. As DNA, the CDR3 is TGTGCCAGTAGTGCGGACAGGGCATACGGTGAAGCTTTCTTT.

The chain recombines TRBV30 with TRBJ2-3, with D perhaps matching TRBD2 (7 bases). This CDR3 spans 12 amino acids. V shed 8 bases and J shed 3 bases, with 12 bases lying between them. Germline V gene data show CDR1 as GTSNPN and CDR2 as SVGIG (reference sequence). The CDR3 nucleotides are TGTGCCGGGGGGCGGGGGACAGATACGCAGTATTTT. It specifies CAGGRGTDTQYF. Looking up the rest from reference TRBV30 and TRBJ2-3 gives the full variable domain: SQTIHQWPATLVQPVGSPLSLECTVEGTSNPNLYWYRQAAGRGLQLLFYSVGIGQISSEVPQNLSASRPQDRQFILSSKKLLLSDSGFYLCAGGRGTDTQYFGPGTRLTVL.

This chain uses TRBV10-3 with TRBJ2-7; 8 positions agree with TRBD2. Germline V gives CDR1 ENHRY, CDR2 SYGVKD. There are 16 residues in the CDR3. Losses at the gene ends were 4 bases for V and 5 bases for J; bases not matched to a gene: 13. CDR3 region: CAISGVPGGPGDEQYF. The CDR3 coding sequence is TGTGCCATCAGTGGGGTCCCGGGAGGGCCTGGGGACGAGCAGTACTTC.

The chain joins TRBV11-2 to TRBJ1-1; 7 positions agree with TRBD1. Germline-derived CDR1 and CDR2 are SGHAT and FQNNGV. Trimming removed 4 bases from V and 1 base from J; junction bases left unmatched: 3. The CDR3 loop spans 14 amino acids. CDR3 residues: CASSWGQPNTEAFF. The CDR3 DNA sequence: TGTGCCAGCAGCTGGGGACAGCCGAACACTGAAGCTTTCTTT.

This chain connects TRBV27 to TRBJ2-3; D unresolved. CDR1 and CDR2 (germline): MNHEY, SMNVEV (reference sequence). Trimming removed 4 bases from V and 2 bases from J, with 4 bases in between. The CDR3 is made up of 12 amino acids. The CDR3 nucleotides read TGTGCCAGCAGTTCTGTCACAGATACGCAGTATTTT. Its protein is CASSSVTDTQYF.

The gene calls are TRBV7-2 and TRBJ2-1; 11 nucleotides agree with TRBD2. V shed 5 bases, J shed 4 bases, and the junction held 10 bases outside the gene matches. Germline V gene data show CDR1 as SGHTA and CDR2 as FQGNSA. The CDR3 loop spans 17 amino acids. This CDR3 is CASSPTSGGFGYNEQFF. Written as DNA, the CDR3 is TGTGCCAGCAGCCCCACTAGCGGGGGTTTCGGATACAATGAGCAGTTCTTC. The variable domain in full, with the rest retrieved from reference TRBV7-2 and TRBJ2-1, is GAGVSQSPSNKVTEKGKDVELRCDPISGHTALYWYRQSLGQGLEFLIYFQGNSAPDKSGLPSDRFSAERTGGSVSTLTIQRTQQEDSAVYLCASSPTSGGFGYNEQFFGPGTRLTVL.

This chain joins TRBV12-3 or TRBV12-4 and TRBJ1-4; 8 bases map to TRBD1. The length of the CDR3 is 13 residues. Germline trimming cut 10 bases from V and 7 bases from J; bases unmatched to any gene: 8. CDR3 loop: CATSDREGEKLFF. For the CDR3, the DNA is TGTGCCACTTCGGACAGGGAAGGTGAAAAACTGTTTTTT.

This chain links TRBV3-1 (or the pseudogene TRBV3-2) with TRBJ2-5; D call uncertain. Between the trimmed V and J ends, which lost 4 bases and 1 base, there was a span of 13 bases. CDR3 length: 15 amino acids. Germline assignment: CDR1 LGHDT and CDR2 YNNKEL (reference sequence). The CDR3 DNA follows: TGTGCCAGCAGCCCCGCGGCAGTCCTCCAAGAGACCCAGTACTTC. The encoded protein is CASSPAAVLQETQYF.

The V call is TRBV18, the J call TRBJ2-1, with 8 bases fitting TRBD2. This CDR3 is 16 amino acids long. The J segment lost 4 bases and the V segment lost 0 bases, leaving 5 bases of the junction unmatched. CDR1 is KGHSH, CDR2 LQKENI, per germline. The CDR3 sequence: CASSPPNGRAYNEQFF. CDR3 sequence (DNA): TGTGCCAGCTCACCACCGAACGGGAGGGCGTACAATGAGCAGTTCTTC.

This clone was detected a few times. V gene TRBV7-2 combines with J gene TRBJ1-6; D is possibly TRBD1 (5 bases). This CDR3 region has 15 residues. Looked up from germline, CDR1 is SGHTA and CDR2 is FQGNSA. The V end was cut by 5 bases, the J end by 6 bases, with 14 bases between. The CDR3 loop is CASSLQRGLNSPLHF. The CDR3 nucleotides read TGTGCCAGCAGCCTCCAGAGGGGACTTAATTCACCCCTCCACTTT.

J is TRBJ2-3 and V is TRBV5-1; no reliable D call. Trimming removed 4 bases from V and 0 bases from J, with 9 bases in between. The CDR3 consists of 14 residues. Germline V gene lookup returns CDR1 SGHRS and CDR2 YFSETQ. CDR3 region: CASSPTHSTDTQYF. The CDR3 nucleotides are TGCGCCAGCAGCCCGACACATAGCACAGATACGCAGTATTTT.

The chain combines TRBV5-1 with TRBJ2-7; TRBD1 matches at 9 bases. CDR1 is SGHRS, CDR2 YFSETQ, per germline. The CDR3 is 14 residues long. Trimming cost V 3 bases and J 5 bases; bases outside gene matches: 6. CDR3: CASSSDRGWDEQYF. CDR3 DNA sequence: TGCGCCAGCAGCTCAGACAGGGGGTGGGACGAGCAGTACTTC.

CDR3 coding DNA: TGTGCCAGCTCACCAGGGGACATTAGTGTCGCTGAAGCTTTCTTT. Translating it yields CASSPGDISVAEAFF. This chain connects TRBV18 to TRBJ1-1, with D maybe TRBD1 (6 bases). V dropped 2 bases and J dropped 6 bases, with 16 bases sitting between them. The germline V gene has CDR1 KGHSH and CDR2 LQKENI. This CDR3 comprises 15 residues.

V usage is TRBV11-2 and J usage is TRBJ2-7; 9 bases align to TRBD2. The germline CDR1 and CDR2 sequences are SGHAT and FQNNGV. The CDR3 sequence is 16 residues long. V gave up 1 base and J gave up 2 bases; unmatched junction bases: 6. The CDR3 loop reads CASSLGSSGDTYEQYF. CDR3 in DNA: TGTGCCAGCAGCTTAGGATCTAGCGGGGATACCTACGAGCAGTACTTC.

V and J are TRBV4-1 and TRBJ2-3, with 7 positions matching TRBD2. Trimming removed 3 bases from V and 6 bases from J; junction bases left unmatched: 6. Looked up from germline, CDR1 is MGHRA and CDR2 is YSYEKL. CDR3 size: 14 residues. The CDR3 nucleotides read TGCGCCAGCAGCCATGAGACTAGCTTTGATACGCAGTATTTT. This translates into CASSHETSFDTQYF.

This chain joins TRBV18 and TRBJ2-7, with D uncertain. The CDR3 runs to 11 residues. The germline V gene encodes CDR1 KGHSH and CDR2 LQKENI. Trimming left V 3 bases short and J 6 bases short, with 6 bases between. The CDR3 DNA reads TGTGCCAGCTCACCCAATTCCGAGCAGTACTTC. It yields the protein CASSPNSEQYF.

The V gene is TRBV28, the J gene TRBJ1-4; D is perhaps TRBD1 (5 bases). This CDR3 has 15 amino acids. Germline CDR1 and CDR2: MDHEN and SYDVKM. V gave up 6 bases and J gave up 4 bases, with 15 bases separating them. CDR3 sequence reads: CASSPYRSLNEKLFF. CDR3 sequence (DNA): TGTGCCAGCAGCCCCTACAGGAGCCTTAATGAAAAACTGTTTTTT.